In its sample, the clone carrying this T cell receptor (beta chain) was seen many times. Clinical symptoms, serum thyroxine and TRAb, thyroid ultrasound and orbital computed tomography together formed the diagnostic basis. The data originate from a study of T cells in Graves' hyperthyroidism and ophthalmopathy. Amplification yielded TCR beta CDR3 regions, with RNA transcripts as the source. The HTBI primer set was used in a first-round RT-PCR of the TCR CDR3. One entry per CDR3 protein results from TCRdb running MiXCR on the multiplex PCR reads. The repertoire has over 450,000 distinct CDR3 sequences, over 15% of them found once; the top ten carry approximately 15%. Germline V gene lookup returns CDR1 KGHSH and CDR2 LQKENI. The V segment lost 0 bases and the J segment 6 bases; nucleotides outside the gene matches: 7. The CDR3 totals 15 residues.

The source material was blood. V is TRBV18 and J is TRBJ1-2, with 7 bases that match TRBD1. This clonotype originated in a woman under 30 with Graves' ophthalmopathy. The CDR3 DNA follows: TGTGCCAGCTCACCACCGGTCGCAGGGGGTAATGGCTACACCTTC. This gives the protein CASSPPVAGGNGYTF.